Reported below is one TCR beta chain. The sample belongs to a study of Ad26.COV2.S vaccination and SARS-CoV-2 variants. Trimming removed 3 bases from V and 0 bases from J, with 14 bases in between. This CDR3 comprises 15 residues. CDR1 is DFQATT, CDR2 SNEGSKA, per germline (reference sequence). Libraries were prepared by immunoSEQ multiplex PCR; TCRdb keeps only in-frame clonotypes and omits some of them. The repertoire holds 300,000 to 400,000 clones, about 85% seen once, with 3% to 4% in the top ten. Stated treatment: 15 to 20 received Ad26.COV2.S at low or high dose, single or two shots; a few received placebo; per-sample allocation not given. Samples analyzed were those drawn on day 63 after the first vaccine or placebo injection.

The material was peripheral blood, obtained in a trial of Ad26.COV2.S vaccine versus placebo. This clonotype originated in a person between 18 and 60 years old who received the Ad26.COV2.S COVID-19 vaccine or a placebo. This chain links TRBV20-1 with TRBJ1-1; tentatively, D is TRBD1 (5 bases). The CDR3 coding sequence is TGCAGTGCTAGTCGGGGGAATGCCATGAACACTGAAGCTTTCTTT. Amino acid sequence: CSASRGNAMNTEAFF.